These T cell receptor beta chains were read from a single sample in a study of T cell changes during pregnancy in multiple sclerosis. TCRdb's copy holds only in-frame clones and misses some; the assay was immunoSEQ multiplex PCR. Of more than 65,000 clones in the sample, more than 85% were seen once. The specimen was peripheral blood, collected in the first trimester of pregnancy. The source is a female donor with multiple sclerosis, enrolled in a pregnancy study. Each CDR3 is given with its conserved first and last residue. D genes are given only for firm matches. Size is stated for part of the rows, as once, few or many counts, or as a class when the clone is expanded.

d_call: TRBD2; clone_size: NA; j_call: TRBJ2-1; v_call: TRBV10-3; cdr3_aa: CAISEIPSGRGNEQFF; cdr3_nt: TGTGCCATCAGTGAGATCCCCAGCGGGAGGGGAAATGAGCAGTTCTTC
d_call: TRBD2; clone_size: NA; j_call: TRBJ2-1; v_call: TRBV7-3; cdr3_aa: CASSSTSSGRTGEQFF; cdr3_nt: TGTGCCAGCAGCTCAACCTCTAGCGGGAGGACGGGTGAGCAGTTCTTC
d_call: NA; clone_size: NA; j_call: TRBJ1-1; v_call: TRBV4-3; cdr3_aa: CASSQEGETEAFF; cdr3_nt: TGCGCCAGCAGCCAAGAAGGGGAAACTGAAGCTTTCTTT
d_call: NA; clone_size: NA; j_call: TRBJ2-1; v_call: TRBV9; cdr3_aa: CASSVDPPGLDYNEQFF; cdr3_nt: TGTGCCAGCAGCGTAGATCCCCCGGGACTGGACTACAATGAGCAGTTCTTC
d_call: NA; clone_size: NA; j_call: TRBJ1-5; v_call: TRBV4-3; cdr3_aa: CASSQDFRTDYSNQPQHF; cdr3_nt: TGCGCCAGCAGCCAAGATTTTCGGACAGATTATAGCAATCAGCCCCAGCATTTT
d_call: TRBD2; clone_size: NA; j_call: TRBJ2-1; v_call: TRBV9; cdr3_aa: CASSVARLAGANNEQFF; cdr3_nt: TGTGCCAGCAGCGTAGCCCGACTAGCGGGGGCTAACAATGAGCAGTTCTTC
d_call: TRBD2; clone_size: NA; j_call: TRBJ2-7; v_call: TRBV27; cdr3_aa: CASSLTSGSSYEQYF; cdr3_nt: TGTGCCAGCAGTCTAACTAGCGGGTCCTCCTACGAGCAGTACTTC
d_call: TRBD1; clone_size: NA; j_call: TRBJ1-2; v_call: TRBV13; cdr3_aa: CASSSQGWQGYTF; cdr3_nt: TGTGCCAGCAGCTCACAGGGGTGGCAGGGCTACACCTTC
d_call: TRBD1; clone_size: once; j_call: TRBJ2-5; v_call: TRBV10-3; cdr3_aa: CAISRKRDRGLGETQYF; cdr3_nt: TGTGCCATCAGTCGAAAACGGGACAGGGGGCTCGGAGAGACCCAGTACTTC
d_call: TRBD1; clone_size: NA; j_call: TRBJ1-2; v_call: TRBV6-1; cdr3_aa: CASSEGDRVPIYGYTF; cdr3_nt: TGTGCCAGCAGTGAGGGGGACAGGGTGCCGATCTATGGCTACACCTTC
d_call: NA; clone_size: NA; j_call: TRBJ1-1; v_call: TRBV18; cdr3_aa: CASSPNMNTEAFF; cdr3_nt: TGTGCCAGCTCACCTAATATGAACACTGAAGCTTTCTTT
d_call: NA; clone_size: NA; j_call: TRBJ1-2; v_call: TRBV5-4; cdr3_aa: CASRQVLGSYGYTF; cdr3_nt: TGTGCCAGCAGACAGGTACTCGGTAGCTATGGCTACACCTTC
d_call: NA; clone_size: NA; j_call: TRBJ2-3; v_call: TRBV7-9; cdr3_aa: CASSLAGGQDTQYF; cdr3_nt: TGTGCCAGCAGCTTAGCGGGGGGGCAAGATACGCAGTATTTT
d_call: TRBD2; clone_size: NA; j_call: TRBJ2-1; v_call: TRBV9; cdr3_aa: CASSVGGGTGNEQFF; cdr3_nt: TGTGCCAGCAGCGTAGGGGGGGGTACGGGCAATGAGCAGTTCTTC
d_call: TRBD1; clone_size: NA; j_call: TRBJ1-1; v_call: TRBV9; cdr3_aa: CASSRRDSWNTEAFF; cdr3_nt: TGTGCCAGCAGCAGACGGGACAGTTGGAACACTGAAGCTTTCTTT
d_call: TRBD2; clone_size: NA; j_call: TRBJ2-1; v_call: TRBV28; cdr3_aa: CASSYRAGYNEQFF; cdr3_nt: TGTGCCAGCAGTTATAGAGCGGGATACAATGAGCAGTTCTTC
d_call: TRBD1; clone_size: NA; j_call: TRBJ2-7; v_call: TRBV4-3; cdr3_aa: CASSQDANRGEEQYF; cdr3_nt: TGCGCCAGCAGCCAAGATGCAAACAGGGGGGAAGAGCAGTACTTC
d_call: NA; clone_size: NA; j_call: TRBJ1-1; v_call: TRBV27; cdr3_aa: CASKAGVNTEAFF; cdr3_nt: TGTGCCAGCAAGGCAGGGGTGAACACTGAAGCTTTCTTT
d_call: TRBD2; clone_size: NA; j_call: TRBJ2-5; v_call: TRBV6-4; cdr3_aa: CASSDSSGRETQYF; cdr3_nt: TGTGCCAGCAGTGACTCTAGCGGGAGAGAGACCCAGTACTTC
d_call: TRBD2; clone_size: NA; j_call: TRBJ2-3; v_call: TRBV14; cdr3_aa: CASSQLTGGRTDTQYF; cdr3_nt: TGTGCCAGCAGCCAACTTACGGGGGGACGCACAGATACGCAGTATTTT